Listed here is a single T cell receptor beta chain. Its matching antigen is unknown. The entry originates in a study of blood T cells in healthy people across ages. Overall study: Template-switching capture recovered about one barcoded beta molecule per two T cells.

A second roughly 6 to 11 cycle PCR used barcoded and J-beta primers. TCRdb called the 5' RACE reads again in MiXCR, with one record for every CDR3 protein. The sample lists about 680,000 distinct CDR3 sequences; around 48% were seen once. V lost 0 bases and J 1 base, leaving 11 bases between the germline ends. This CDR3 is built from 16 residues. Germline V gene lookup returns CDR1 SGHRS and CDR2 YFSETQ. Findings of the study overall: Researchers said unsorted PBMCs prevented a conclusive naive versus antigen-experienced comparison. Percentage of naive T cells showed a strong correlation with TCR beta diversity.

The clonotype was recovered from an older woman in good health. Sample: blood. This rearrangement joins TRBV5-1 to TRBJ2-1; a possible D gene is TRBD2 (5 bases). DNA of the CDR3: TGCGCCAGCAGCTTGGCTCTAGCTGATTCCTACAATGAGCAGTTCTTC. It codes for CASSLALADSYNEQFF.